This T cell receptor beta chain is drawn from a study of monozygotic twins with inflammatory bowel disease. Per germline, CDR1 MGHDK and CDR2 SYGVNS. The CDR3 has 15 residues. TCRdb reworked the 5' RACE reads into one entry per CDR3 protein, no DNA. The sample data list under 350,000 distinct CDR3 sequences. The study, taken as a whole, reports: IBD patients displayed reduced TCRbeta diversity (inverse Simpson) when set against healthy co-twins. Patients received differing immunosuppressive treatments, which may have added variability to their repertoires.

After skipping T cell sorting, the authors isolated total RNA from whole blood. Worth noting for this clonotype: The antigen remains unidentified.

The sample was blood. The receptor's source is a human donor with ulcerative colitis or Crohn's disease, or a healthy co-twin of an affected twin (not recorded which). This chain links TRBV25-1 with TRBJ2-6; TCRdb outputs TRBD1, but without DNA this stays unchecked. CDR3 amino acids: CASQPTGTGANVLTF. The full variable domain, in which reference TRBV25-1 and TRBJ2-6 provide the parts outside the CDR3, is EADIYQTPRYLVIGTGKKITLECSQTMGHDKMYWYQQDPGMELHLIHYSYGVNSTEKGDLSSESTVSRIRTEHFPLTLESARPSHTSQYLCASQPTGTGANVLTFGAGSRLTVL.